These T cell receptor beta chains were read from a single sample in a study of T cells in Graves' hyperthyroidism and ophthalmopathy. MiXCR, applied by TCRdb to the multiplex PCR reads, yields one record per CDR3 protein. The data hold around 200,000 distinct CDR3 sequences, with about 17% observed a single time. The sequenced material came from blood. These receptors were collected from a man aged 40-49 years with Graves' hyperthyroidism. CDR3s include the opening cysteine and the closing phenylalanine or tryptophan. Fields, in order: J gene, D gene, V gene, clone size, CDR3 protein, CDR3 DNA. A D gene is named only where the DNA matches it firmly. Clone sizes are given selectively: once, few, many, or a class where the clone is expanded.

>TRBJ2-7|TRBD1|TRBV18|many
CASSLGGQATYEQYF
TGTGCCAGCTCTCTTGGGGGACAGGCTACCTACGAGCAGTACTTC
>TRBJ1-2|-|TRBV3-1|-
CASSQVGGLNYGYTF
TGTGCCAGCAGCCAAGTGGGGGGACTAAACTATGGCTACACCTTC
>TRBJ2-7|-|TRBV30|many
CAWGTVYEQYF
TGTGCCTGGGGGACGGTTTATGAGCAGTACTTC
>TRBJ1-6|-|TRBV7-3|many
CASSLGFGSPLHF
TGTGCCAGCAGCTTGGGTTTTGGGTCACCCCTCCACTTT
>TRBJ2-7|TRBD2|TRBV7-2|many
CASSLRTSSSGGDYEQYF
TGTGCCAGCAGCTTAAGGACGAGTTCTAGCGGGGGGGATTACGAGCAGTACTTC
>TRBJ1-2|-|TRBV27|-
CASRIGQTYGYTF
TGTGCCAGCAGGATTGGACAGACCTATGGCTACACCTTC
>TRBJ1-2|-|TRBV5-1|many
CASRGDTGQAVSTF
TGCGCCAGCAGAGGGGACACCGGCCAAGCAGTGTCCACCTTC
>TRBJ2-7|-|TRBV7-2|-
CASSLGVGFYEQYF
TGTGCCAGCAGCTTAGGCGTCGGGTTCTACGAGCAGTACTTC
>TRBJ1-4|-|TRBV3-1|many
CASSHETRTATNEKLFF
TGTGCCAGCAGCCATGAAACGAGGACAGCAACTAATGAAAAACTGTTTTTT
>TRBJ2-5|-|TRBV20-1|-
CSARDRGATLQETQYF
TGCAGTGCTAGAGATCGGGGCGCCACCCTCCAAGAGACCCAGTACTTC
>TRBJ2-7|-|TRBV9|many
CASSVGGAGAYEQYF
TGTGCCAGCAGCGTCGGGGGCGCGGGGGCGTACGAGCAGTACTTC
>TRBJ1-5|-|TRBV12-3/TRBV12-4|many
CASKSGLNQPQHF
TGTGCCAGCAAGTCAGGCCTTAATCAGCCCCAGCATTTT
>TRBJ2-1|-|TRBV28|-
CASSLTREQFF
TGTGCCAGCAGTTTAACCCGAGAGCAGTTCTTC
>TRBJ2-5|-|TRBV7-2|many
CASSLEGRLSKETQYF
TGTGCCAGCAGCTTAGAGGGTCGATTGAGTAAAGAGACCCAGTACTTC
>TRBJ2-1|-|TRBV7-7|many
CASSLGGGFYNEQFF
TGTGCTAGCAGCTTAGGGGGGGGCTTCTACAATGAGCAGTTCTTC
>TRBJ2-5|-|TRBV11-2|many
CASSLSTSPGETQYF
TGTGCCAGCAGCTTATCCACTAGCCCCGGAGAGACCCAGTACTTC
>TRBJ1-3|-|TRBV3-1|few
CASSQDINSGNTIYF
TGTGCCAGCAGCCAAGATATAAACTCTGGAAACACCATATATTTT
>TRBJ2-7|TRBD2|TRBV20-1|many
CSARDPTSGDSYEQYF
TGCAGTGCTAGAGATCCAACTAGCGGGGATTCCTACGAGCAGTACTTC
>TRBJ1-5|TRBD1|TRBV2|many
CASSLDRGSNQPQHF
TGTGCCAGCAGTCTTGACAGGGGTAGCAATCAGCCCCAGCATTTT
>TRBJ1-1|-|TRBV7-3|-
CASRTTGNTEAFF
TGTGCCAGCAGGACTACAGGGAACACTGAAGCTTTCTTT
>TRBJ2-1|TRBD2|TRBV27|few
CASSTPGTSNLNEQFF
TGTGCCAGCAGTACCCCCGGGACTAGTAATTTGAATGAGCAGTTCTTC
>TRBJ2-7|-|TRBV3-1|many
CASSSGAGGYEQYF
TGTGCCAGCTCCTCCGGGGCCGGAGGTTACGAGCAGTACTTC
>TRBJ1-6|-|TRBV7-2|-
CASSLYAESPLHF
TGTGCCAGCAGCTTATATGCCGAATCACCCCTCCACTTT
>TRBJ1-2|-|TRBV15|-
CATSRGDRTSGLEGYTF
TGTGCCACCAGCAGAGGCGATAGAACATCGGGACTAGAAGGCTACACCTTC
>TRBJ2-3|TRBD1|TRBV27|many
CASSLSRTGLEDTQYF
TGTGCCAGCAGTTTATCTAGGACAGGGCTGGAGGATACGCAGTATTTT
>TRBJ1-5|-|TRBV10-3|many
CATRGGNQPQHF
TGTGCCACCAGAGGAGGCAATCAGCCCCAGCATTTT
>TRBJ2-7|TRBD1|TRBV5-1|-
CASSVSLSGTGGGEQYF
TGCGCCAGCAGCGTCTCCTTGTCCGGGACAGGGGGCGGAGAGCAGTACTTC
>TRBJ1-2|-|TRBV20-1|-
CSAETASWGYTF
TGCAGTGCAGAGACGGCCAGTTGGGGCTACACCTTC
>TRBJ1-1|TRBD1|TRBV19|-
CASSKGQGVSEAFF
TGTGCCAGTAGTAAGGGACAGGGAGTATCTGAAGCTTTCTTT
>TRBJ2-1|-|TRBV5-1|-
CASSNGLNNEQFF
TGCGCCAGCAGCAATGGGTTAAACAATGAGCAGTTCTTC
>TRBJ1-4|-|TRBV3-1|many
CASSPFEGVGEKLFF
TGTGCCAGCAGCCCATTCGAGGGGGTCGGGGAAAAACTGTTTTTT
>TRBJ1-2|-|TRBV6-6|many
CASSYSLLRAYGYTF
TGTGCCAGCAGTTACTCGTTACTGCGGGCCTATGGCTACACCTTC
>TRBJ2-1|TRBD2|TRBV28|many
CASSFLGSGTGTGSYNEQFF
TGTGCCAGCAGTTTTTTAGGTAGCGGGACCGGGACCGGATCCTACAATGAGCAGTTCTTC
>TRBJ2-3|-|TRBV18|many
CASSPGSTDTQYF
TGTGCCAGCAGCCCTGGGTCTACAGATACGCAGTATTTT
>TRBJ1-1|-|TRBV19|few
CASNLRGLEAFF
TGTGCCAGTAACCTCAGGGGACTTGAAGCTTTCTTT
>TRBJ2-2|-|TRBV19|-
CASREMRGNTGELFF
TGTGCCAGTAGGGAGATGAGGGGGAACACCGGGGAGCTGTTTTTT
>TRBJ1-1|-|TRBV6-1|many
CASSPGHLNTEAFF
TGTGCCAGCAGCCCGGGACACCTGAACACTGAAGCTTTCTTT
>TRBJ2-1|-|TRBV28|many
CASSFQGLAFNEQFF
TGTGCCAGCAGTTTCCAGGGGCTGGCTTTCAATGAGCAGTTCTTC
>TRBJ2-3|TRBD2|TRBV5-4|many
CASSFLTSGGTDTQYF
TGTGCCAGCAGCTTCTTGACTAGCGGGGGCACAGATACGCAGTATTTT
>TRBJ2-3|TRBD2|TRBV7-2|-
CASSSVAGAHGGTQYF
TGTGCCAGCAGCTCAGTAGCGGGGGCCCACGGAGGTACGCAGTATTTT